The clone carrying this TCR beta chain was found many times. Its antigen remains unidentified. The entry originates in a study of CD8+CD57+ T cells in acquired aplastic anemia. Study-level results: Any difference that existed in CD8+ Simpson's diversity between patients and controls was not significant. Both patients and controls carried the same twenty-nine CD8+ CDR3 sequences.

Genomic DNA provided the template from which TCR beta VDJ and CDR3 profiles were obtained. TCRdb re-derived calls from the reads in MiXCR, one entry per CDR3 protein. The table includes hundreds of thousands of distinct CDR3 sequences, roughly 34% detected once. Flow cytometry had shown expanded CD8+CD57+ cells in the patients chosen for sequencing. Patients uniformly had severe acquired aplastic anemia. Sequenced sample: sorted CD4+, CD8+, or CD8+CD57+ T cells (not recorded which) from PBMCs. The source of this sequence is a human donor with aplastic anemia.

The DNA for the CDR3 is TGCAGCGTTGAACTTGGCAGGGGGAACACCGGGGAGCTGTTTTTT. Its translation: CSVELGRGNTGELFF. The chain has TRBV29-1 and TRBJ2-2; possible D gene TRBD1, 6 bases. V was pared by 2 bases and J by 1 base, with 11 bases between. The CDR3 is made up of 15 amino acids. CDR1 is SQVTM and CDR2 is ANQGSEA in the germline V gene.